This TCR beta chain comes out of a study of cytomegalovirus exposure and HLA in healthy donors. Study-wide context: Previous work identified 100 million or so unique TCR beta sequences from roughly 180 million T cells. Study results and limitations: Relative to equally common others, HLA-associated TCR beta chains showed greater clonal expansion in a later analysis. As a later analysis revealed, the rate of TCR association differed by HLA locus, with DRB1 most and HLA-C fewest. Reports credit the classifier with highly specific, highly sensitive diagnosis of cytomegalovirus status.

The V gene lost 2 bases and the J gene lost 11 bases, with 13 bases spanning the gap. Per the germline V gene, CDR1 is MRHNA and CDR2 is SNTAGT. This CDR3 has 13 residues. Of note for this clone: Its antigen is undetermined.

PCR involved 60 Vbeta and 13 Jbeta primers. Sequencing was performed with immunoSEQ multiplex PCR; in TCRdb, only in-frame clones are kept and a portion is missing. This table has 150,000 to 200,000 clones, over 75% appearing once. This clonotype was sampled from a man aged 45 to 65 in good health and CMV-seropositive. J is TRBJ2-1 and V is TRBV6-4; no clear D. The sample consisted of PBMCs. The CDR3 reads CASSDGEASQQFF. CDR3 in DNA: TGTGCCAGCAGTGACGGTGAGGCATCCCAGCAGTTCTTC.